A single sample is the source of the 12 T cell receptor beta chains below, sequenced in a study of blood T cell repertoires in COVID-19. Libraries were prepared by immunoSEQ multiplex PCR; TCRdb keeps only in-frame clonotypes and omits some of them. There are some 270,000 clones in the sample; roughly 84% occur only once, and around 14% lies in the top ten. The sample comprised peripheral blood. Every receptor here comes from a person between 70 and 80 years old with COVID-19, enrolled during active disease.

The CDR3 here is CASSKGQTPGNTIYF. The CDR3 DNA follows: TGTGCCAGCAGCAAGGGACAGACCCCTGGAAACACCATATATTTT. The chain couples TRBV28 to TRBJ1-3; 7 bases align to TRBD1. The CDR3 extends over 15 amino acids. J was trimmed by 2 bases and V by 6 bases; bases with no gene match: 7. CDR1 and CDR2 (germline): MDHEN, SYDVKM.

The chain has TRBV30 and TRBJ2-3; a weak D match, TRBD1 (6 bases). V was cut by 0 bases and J by 2 bases, with 9 bases left in between. Per the germline V gene, CDR1 is GTSNPN and CDR2 is SVGIG (reference sequence). The CDR3 is made up of 14 amino acids. The CDR3 spells CAWSVQGFTDTQYF. The CDR3 DNA is TGTGCCTGGAGTGTTCAGGGGTTCACAGATACGCAGTATTTT.

This clone was counted once. The chain uses TRBV7-2 and TRBJ2-1; D unclear. From germline, CDR1 is SGHTA and CDR2 FQGNSA. CDR3 length equals 14 residues. V was trimmed by 2 bases and J by 5 bases, leaving 10 bases between them. The CDR3 nucleotides are TGTGCCAGCAGCTTAAGCCTCAGGCACAATGAGCAGTTCTTC. It encodes CASSLSLRHNEQFF. Using reference TRBV7-2 and TRBJ2-1 for the parts outside the CDR3, the full variable domain is GAGVSQSPSNKVTEKGKDVELRCDPISGHTALYWYRQSLGQGLEFLIYFQGNSAPDKSGLPSDRFSAERTGGSVSTLTIQRTQQEDSAVYLCASSLSLRHNEQFFGPGTRLTVL.

J is TRBJ2-4 and V is TRBV6-6; a possible D gene is TRBD1 (5 bases). V was cut by 2 bases and J by 0 bases, with 11 bases left in between. Per germline, CDR1 MNHNY and CDR2 SVGAGI (reference sequence). The CDR3 is made up of 16 amino acids. CDR3 nucleotides: TGTGCCAGCAGTTACCTGACAGACGTAGCCAAAAACATTCAGTACTTC. Amino acid sequence: CASSYLTDVAKNIQYF.

Here the CDR3 DNA reads TGTGCCAGCAGTTTACAGACAGGGGCAGGAGAAAAACTGTTTTTT. Its protein product is CASSLQTGAGEKLFF. This sequence joins TRBV2 and TRBJ1-4; 8 bases align to TRBD1. CDR3 size: 15 residues. With V trimmed by 5 bases and J by 8 bases, 10 bases remained unmatched. CDR1 SNHLY and CDR2 FYNNEI come from the germline V gene. Full variable domain (remainder filled in from reference TRBV2 and TRBJ1-4): EPEVTQTPSHQVTQMGQEVILRCVPISNHLYFYWYRQILGQKVEFLVSFYNNEISEKSEIFDDQFSVERPDGSNFTLKIRSTKLEDSAMYFCASSLQTGAGEKLFFGSGTQLSVL.

V and J are TRBV5-1 and TRBJ1-1; D is undetermined. V was shortened by 0 bases and J by 6 bases, with 9 bases between the two germline ends. CDR1 is SGHRS, CDR2 YFSETQ, per germline. This CDR3 spans 13 amino acids. CDR3 protein: CASSLAPQAEAFF. The CDR3 nucleotides are TGCGCCAGCAGCTTGGCCCCGCAGGCTGAAGCTTTCTTT.

J is TRBJ1-5 and V is TRBV5-1, with D uncertain. The CDR3 is 14 amino acids. V was shortened by 0 bases and J by 3 bases, with 7 bases between the two germline ends. Germline CDR1 is SGHRS and CDR2 is YFSETQ. The CDR3 DNA reads as TGCGCCAGCAGCTTGGGACAATACAATCAGCCCCAGCATTTT. It encodes CASSLGQYNQPQHF.

The chain has TRBV30 and TRBJ2-6; a possible D gene is TRBD1 (6 bases). The V end lost 1 base, the J end lost 1 base, and 14 bases lay between the germline ends. This CDR3 spans 17 amino acids. Germline V gene data show CDR1 as GTSNPN and CDR2 as SVGIG (reference sequence). This chain's CDR3 is CAWSGRDTPSGANVLTF. The CDR3 region has the DNA TGTGCCTGGAGTGGCCGGGACACCCCATCTGGGGCCAACGTCCTGACTTTC.

The chain has TRBV19 and TRBJ1-5, with D maybe TRBD1 (5 bases). Trimming cost V 6 bases and J 2 bases, with 17 bases left between them. CDR3 size: 16 residues. Germline values: CDR1 LNHDA, CDR2 SQIVND (reference sequence). CDR3 in amino acids: CASRPPDILGNQPQHF. The CDR3, as DNA: TGTGCCAGTAGGCCCCCGGACATTTTAGGCAATCAGCCCCAGCATTTT.

This chain joins TRBV6-5 and TRBJ1-4; D is unresolved. V dropped 8 bases and J dropped 3 bases, with 4 bases sitting between them. There are 11 residues in the CDR3. Germline values: CDR1 MNHEY, CDR2 SVGAGI. CDR3 residues: CASYSNEKLFF. CDR3 DNA sequence: TGTGCCAGCTACTCTAATGAAAAACTGTTTTTT.

This clone was picked up a small number of times. The chain combines TRBV3-1 (or the pseudogene TRBV3-2) with TRBJ2-7; D remains unclear. The length of the CDR3 is 12 residues. The germline CDR1 and CDR2 sequences are LGHDT and YNNKEL (reference sequence). Trimming shortened V by 5 bases and J by 6 bases, and 11 bases separated the two germline ends. Here the CDR3 DNA reads TGTGCCAGCAGCTTGCACGGCGGCGAGCAGTACTTC. This encodes CASSLHGGEQYF.

Written as DNA, the CDR3 is TGTGCCATCATATCCTCTGGAAACACCATATATTTT. This gives the protein CAIISSGNTIYF. The rearrangement joins TRBV10-3 to TRBJ1-3; D is unresolved. This CDR3 is built from 12 residues. CDR1 and CDR2 from the germline V gene are ENHRY and SYGVKD. With 7 bases removed from V and 0 bases from J, the gap between germline ends came to 4 bases.